This T cell receptor (beta chain) was profiled in a study of Ad26.COV2.S vaccination and SARS-CoV-2 variants (dated by TCRdb to the early 2020s). About the study as a whole: Vaccine-arm donors came from COV1001, a multicentre, randomized, double-blind, placebo-controlled phase I-IIa trial of Ad26.COV2.S in healthy adults. The TCR-sequenced set comprised about 32 samples: around 20 Ad26.COV2.S vaccine recipients, 5 placebo recipients and 8 SARS-CoV-2 convalescent individuals. Dosing of Ad26.COV2.S was intramuscular, at either 5x10^10 or 1x10^11 viral particles, delivered as one shot or as two shots spaced 56 days apart. TCRbeta repertoire sequencing served as the tool for gauging how specific and how broad the SARS-CoV-2-reactive T cell receptors were following Ad26.COV2.S vaccination. Participants in the trial were split at random into five groups of five each, receiving low-dose or high-dose Ad26.COV2.S once or twice, or else placebo on both occasions. Throughout the experiments and outcome assessment, investigators stayed blinded to trial group allocation. Broader findings and caveats from the paper: After vaccination, substantial breadth of spike-specific CD8+ and CD4+ T cell responses was reported. Non-spike TCR breadth was comparable between vaccine and placebo recipients, consistent with the vaccine containing only spike. Comparing responses between vaccine doses or regimens was not something the study was powered to do. The authors noted that the TCR breadth and depth analyses may have underestimated total T cell responses. Compared with placebo recipients, Ad26.COV2.S recipients showed higher spike-specific TCR breadth (P = 0.0014).

TCRbeta CDR3 regions were sequenced with the immunoSEQ Assay. After extraction, genomic DNA underwent amplification by bias-controlled multiplex PCR, followed by high-throughput sequencing. In the source study's methods: To quantify the absolute abundance of every unique TCRbeta CDR3 region, sequences were collapsed and filtered. Usable DNA was measured by amplifying reference genes present in all nucleated cells, and TCRbeta template counts were normalized to that usable DNA to estimate T cell fraction. Repertoire TCRs were annotated as SARS-CoV-2-specific by exact matching of V gene, CDR3 amino acid sequence and J gene to a known reactive TCR set. The reference SARS-CoV-2 TCR set was derived from MIRA and filtered for enrichment in COVID-19-positive ImmuneCODE repertoires, a step that removed public or cross-reactive TCRs. Drawing on the MIRA antigens, annotated TCRs were analysed further at the level of specific ORF or position within ORF. Breadth was defined as annotated unique rearrangements over total unique productive rearrangements; depth was the summed frequency of those rearrangements. TCR breadth was compared between groups using two-sided Wilcoxon rank-sum tests. The clones in this table, taken by TCRdb from immuneACCESS, are in-frame only. Not every clone is retained; where verified, under half of the shortfall comes from an unresolved V gene, and the cause of the rest is unknown. The D gene and trimming were derived from the DNA, and the V and J assignments and clone size from that table. The sample table holds about 380,000 clones, of which around 82% were seen once. The ten largest clones add up to more than 7% of the sample.

As for this clone: The antigen it binds to is not known. Base qualities are not provided; no much larger clone lies one nucleotide away.

Sample treatment or condition, as interpreted from the label and publication: roughly 19 received Ad26.COV2.S at low or high dose, single or two shots; a few received placebo; per-sample allocation not given. For vaccine and placebo recipients, the sequenced repertoires came from samples collected on day 63 after the first injection. In Cohort 1b, about two dozen adults aged 18-55 years were enrolled at a single site in Boston, USA, between 29 July and 7 August 2020. Ad26.COV2.S consisted of a replication-incompetent adenovirus type 26 vector by which a prefusion-stabilized SARS-CoV-2 spike protein from the original Wuhan strain was expressed. The source is a person between 18 and 65 years old who received the Ad26.COV2.S COVID-19 vaccine or a placebo. Source: peripheral blood, taken in a trial of Ad26.COV2.S vaccine versus placebo.

The CDR3 region: CASTSLTEAFF. The base sequence is TGTGCCAGCACCTCCCTCACTGAAGCTTTCTTT. The rearranged chain carries TRBV5-4 and TRBJ1-1, with the D gene too uncertain to name. From the cysteine through the phenylalanine, the CDR3 covers 11 amino acids. Only CDR3 DNA remains: 33 bases, in frame from the first base. Sequences SGHNT (CDR1) and YYREEE (CDR2) are obtained from the germline V gene (reference sequence). The junction shows trimming of 6 bases on V and 4 bases on J, plus 7 bases between the germline ends.